The 26 T cell receptor beta chains presented below share a single source sample, sequenced in a study of blood T cells in healthy people across ages. Together with a sample-barcoded 5' primer, a J-beta primer mix was included in a second PCR lasting roughly 6 to 12 cycles. TCRdb reprocessed the 5' RACE reads with MiXCR, giving one entry per CDR3 protein. Here the sample spans over a million distinct CDR3 sequences, roughly 43% being singletons. The sequenced material came from blood. The receptors derive from a woman under 30 in good health.

The chain uses TRBV6-5 and TRBJ2-1, with no clear D. Per the germline V gene, CDR1 is MNHEY and CDR2 is SVGAGI. The CDR3 covers 13 residues. The ends were cut back, 3 bases at V and 7 bases at J, with 10 bases in the middle. The CDR3 coding sequence is TGTGCCAGCAGTTATCCGGGTCGGAATGAGCAGTTCTTC. It encodes CASSYPGRNEQFF.

This clonotype was detected only a few times. V is TRBV4-1 and J is TRBJ2-1, with 13 positions matching TRBD2. The germline CDR1 and CDR2 sequences are MGHRA and YSYEKL. The CDR3 is 21 amino acids. Trimming at V came to 0 bases and at J to 3 bases, leaving 14 bases not matched to a gene. CDR3 sequence (DNA): TGCGCCAGCAGCCAAGAGACTAGCGGGAGGCTCGCTGCGATCAACTACAATGAGCAGTTCTTC. The encoded protein is CASSQETSGRLAAINYNEQFF.

This chain connects TRBV20-1 to TRBJ2-2; 7 nucleotides align to TRBD2. V gave up 0 bases and J gave up 7 bases; unmatched junction bases: 8. This CDR3 region has 15 residues. Germline V gives CDR1 DFQATT, CDR2 SNEGSKA (reference sequence). The CDR3: CSARDQLATIGELFF. DNA of the CDR3: TGCAGTGCTAGAGATCAACTAGCGACCATCGGGGAGCTGTTTTTT.

The chain carries TRBV20-1 and TRBJ1-1; 9 bases are a match to TRBD1. The junction had 7 bases not matched to a gene; V was cut back by 6 bases and J by 2 bases. Germline lookup yields CDR1 DFQATT and CDR2 SNEGSKA (reference sequence). The CDR3 totals 14 residues. The CDR3 protein is CSAPKQGANTEAFF. In DNA form, the CDR3 reads TGCAGTGCCCCAAAACAGGGGGCCAACACTGAAGCTTTCTTT.

The chain has TRBV7-2 and TRBJ2-2; 16 bases match TRBD2. CDR1 is SGHTA and CDR2 is FQGNSA in the germline V gene. With 4 bases clipped from V and 7 bases from J, the junction kept 6 bases outside the gene matches. This CDR3 is built from 17 residues. Here the CDR3 reads CASSSGLAGGPDGELFF. Here the CDR3 DNA reads TGTGCCAGCAGCTCGGGACTAGCGGGGGGGCCTGACGGGGAGCTGTTTTTT. The complete variable domain, with remaining parts taken from reference TRBV7-2 and TRBJ2-2, reads GAGVSQSPSNKVTEKGKDVELRCDPISGHTALYWYRQSLGQGLEFLIYFQGNSAPDKSGLPSDRFSAERTGGSVSTLTIQRTQQEDSAVYLCASSSGLAGGPDGELFFGEGSRLTVL.

The chain joins TRBV20-1 to TRBJ2-4, with 11 bases aligning to TRBD2. Germline V gene lookup returns CDR1 DFQATT and CDR2 SNEGSKA (reference sequence). Unmatched junction bases numbered 4, after V lost 5 bases and J lost 4 bases. This CDR3 has 14 amino acids. The CDR3 coding sequence is TGCAGTGCTCACCTAGCGGGGGGAAAAAACATTCAGTACTTC. This gives the protein CSAHLAGGKNIQYF.

This clonotype came up a few times. This chain connects TRBV6-6 to TRBJ1-5; D not certain. The V gene's germline CDR1 is MNHNY and CDR2 SVGAGI (reference sequence). Trimming left V 5 bases short and J 1 base short, with 12 bases between. CDR3 length: 15 residues. The DNA of the CDR3 is TGTGCCAGCAGTCACACAGACTCCAGCAATCAGCCCCAGCATTTT. The encoded protein is CASSHTDSSNQPQHF.

This clonotype has more than one count but fewer than ten. The gene calls are TRBV9 and TRBJ2-1, with D tentatively TRBD1 (5 bases). The V gene lost 0 bases and the J gene lost 10 bases, with 11 bases spanning the gap. The CDR3 loop spans 13 amino acids. CDR1 and CDR2 from the germline V gene are SGDLS and YYNGEE. CDR3 bases: TGTGCCAGCAGCGTAGGGGGCGCGACAGAGCAGTTCTTC. This encodes CASSVGGATEQFF.

This clonotype was seen only once. The rearrangement joins TRBV20-1 to TRBJ2-7, with TRBD2 matching over 8 bases. Germline-derived CDR1 and CDR2 are DFQATT and SNEGSKA (reference sequence). The CDR3 sequence is 13 residues long. V trimming: 4 bases; J trimming: 4 bases; junction bases outside the gene matches: 6. CDR3: CSATGTRSYEQYF. CDR3 in DNA: TGCAGTGCTACCGGGACTAGGTCATACGAGCAGTACTTC.

The rearrangement uses TRBV7-9 and TRBJ1-2; D not resolved. The germline CDR1 and CDR2 sequences are SEHNR and FQNEAQ (reference sequence). V was cut by 5 bases and J by 8 bases, with 12 bases left in between. This CDR3 has 12 residues. This CDR3 reads CASSHEDGGYTF. The CDR3, as DNA: TGTGCCAGCAGCCATGAGGATGGCGGCTACACCTTC. Variable domain in full (rest from reference TRBV7-9 and TRBJ1-2): DTGVSQNPRHKITKRGQNVTFRCDPISEHNRLYWYRQTLGQGPEFLTYFQNEAQLEKSRLLSDRFSAERPKGSFSTLEIQRTEQGDSAMYLCASSHEDGGYTFGSGTRLTVV.

This clonotype was picked up a small number of times. The V and J genes are TRBV4-3 and TRBJ1-2; D gene ambiguous. The CDR3 has 13 amino acids. CDR1 is LGHNA and CDR2 is YSLEER in the germline V gene. Trimming removed 3 bases at V and 4 bases at J, with 9 bases between. The CDR3 is CASSHSALYGYTF. CDR3 nucleotide sequence: TGCGCCAGCAGCCACTCCGCTCTCTATGGCTACACCTTC.

As for this clonotype: With a much larger clone just one base away, this may be a read error. This chain uses TRBV9 with TRBJ2-3, with TRBD2 matching over 12 bases. The V gene's germline CDR1 is SGDLS and CDR2 YYNGEE. This CDR3 has 17 residues. CDR3 sequence (DNA): TGTGCCAGCAGCGGAGGGCTAGCGGGGGGGAAGACAGATACGCCGTATTTT. Its protein product is CASSGGLAGGKTDTPYF.

With respect to this clonotype: An end of the junction does not agree with germline; a read error may underlie this. The DNA for the CDR3 is TGTGCCAGCAGCGAATCCCTCGTACGCCCCTACGATGAGCAGTTCTTC. Translated, it gives CASSESLVRPYDEQFF. The genes are TRBV25-1 and TRBJ2-1, with D unresolved. Germline CDR1 is MGHDK and CDR2 is SYGVNS. This CDR3 comprises 16 residues.

The chain is built from TRBV7-6 and TRBJ2-3; D is undetermined. V gave up 3 bases and J gave up 1 base, with 11 bases separating them. Germline V lookup: CDR1 SGHVS, CDR2 FNYEAQ. The CDR3 totals 15 residues. As DNA, the CDR3 is TGTGCCAGCAGCTTCATGGCGCAGGGCACAGATACGCAGTATTTT. As protein: CASSFMAQGTDTQYF. Combining the CDR3 with reference TRBV7-6 and TRBJ2-3 gives the whole variable domain GAGVSQSPRYKVTKRGQDVALRCDPISGHVSLYWYRQALGQGPEFLTYFNYEAQQDKSGLPNDRFSAERPEGSISTLTIQRTEQRDSAMYRCASSFMAQGTDTQYFGPGTRLTVL.

The CDR3 region is CSARLDSKAGSPLHF. The CDR3 DNA is TGCAGTGCTAGATTGGACAGTAAGGCAGGTTCACCCCTCCACTTT. This chain uses TRBV20-1 with TRBJ1-6; D is perhaps TRBD1 (6 bases). Trimming took 2 bases from V and 9 from J, leaving 17 bases between them. Per the germline V gene, CDR1 is DFQATT and CDR2 is SNEGSKA (reference sequence). The CDR3 runs to 15 residues.

V and J are TRBV12-3 or TRBV12-4 and TRBJ1-4; tentatively, D is TRBD1 (6 bases). Deletions cut 4 bases from V and 0 bases from J, with 18 bases between. This CDR3 is built from 18 residues. CDR3 in DNA: TGTGCCAGCAGTTCCTGGGGGCGGGGGGATGCAACTAATGAAAAACTGTTTTTT. It translates to CASSSWGRGDATNEKLFF.

In this sample, this clonotype turned up a few times. The chain recombines TRBV7-3 with TRBJ2-1; D is unresolved. Trimming removed 3 bases from V and 8 bases from J, with 17 bases in between. Germline CDR1 SGHTA, CDR2 FQGTGA. The length of the CDR3 is 15 residues. Here the CDR3 reads CASSFGEFSSDEQFF. The DNA for the CDR3 is TGTGCCAGCAGCTTCGGTGAGTTTAGCTCGGATGAGCAGTTCTTC.

This chain connects TRBV20-1 to TRBJ1-1; tentative D call: TRBD1 (6 bases). Trimming removed 3 bases from V and 4 bases from J, with 12 bases in between. In germline, CDR1 is DFQATT, CDR2 SNEGSKA (reference sequence). The CDR3 is 13 amino acids. The DNA of the CDR3 is TGCAGTGCTAGTCTTCAAGGGGGCACTGAAGCTTTCTTT. Translation: CSASLQGGTEAFF.

This chain links TRBV4-3 with TRBJ1-2; possible D gene TRBD1, 5 bases. CDR1 is LGHNA and CDR2 is YSLEER in the germline V gene. V lost 4 bases, J lost 4 bases, and 19 bases lay in between. The CDR3 runs to 16 residues. CDR3 nucleotides: TGCGCCAGCAGCCTCCTGGGACGGGGAAAGGGCTATGGCTACACCTTC. Protein sequence: CASSLLGRGKGYGYTF.

The chain combines TRBV7-8 with TRBJ2-7; tentatively, D is TRBD2 (6 bases). V shed 7 bases and J shed 2 bases, with 18 bases lying between them. This CDR3 is 15 amino acids long. Germline CDR1 and CDR2: SGHVS and FQNEAQ. The CDR3: CASMRTGLGAYEQYF. The CDR3 DNA reads as TGTGCCAGCATGCGGACGGGACTGGGGGCCTACGAGCAGTACTTC.

This clonotype was picked up a small number of times. This chain connects TRBV20-1 to TRBJ2-1, with D perhaps matching TRBD1 or TRBD2 (5 bases each). V lost 3 bases and J 5 bases, leaving 17 bases between the germline ends. Germline V gene sequence: CDR1 DFQATT, CDR2 SNEGSKA (reference sequence). The CDR3 extends over 15 amino acids. CDR3 coding DNA: TGCAGTGCTAGTTTTTTAGGTCAGGGAGACAATGAGCAGTTCTTC. It encodes CSASFLGQGDNEQFF.

Points on this clonotype: One base away lies a much larger clone, so this may be a sequencing read error. The rearrangement joins TRBV7-9 to TRBJ1-5, with D hard to call. This CDR3 has 13 residues. Germline V gene data show CDR1 as SEHNR and CDR2 as FQNEAQ (reference sequence). Trimming pared 5 bases from V and 4 bases from J, leaving 9 bases between. CDR3 loop: CASSVQWNQPQHF. Here the CDR3 DNA reads TGTGCCAGCAGCGTACAGTGGAATCAGCCCCAGCATTTT.

The chain is built from TRBV9 and TRBJ2-3, with D perhaps being TRBD1 or TRBD2 (5 bases each). Trimming removed 3 bases from V and 2 bases from J, with 13 bases in between. Germline V gene lookup returns CDR1 SGDLS and CDR2 YYNGEE. The length of the CDR3 is 15 residues. The CDR3 protein is CASSEGPRFTDTQYF. The CDR3 DNA sequence: TGTGCCAGCAGCGAGGGACCACGTTTCACAGATACGCAGTATTTT.

The chain has TRBV6-1 and TRBJ2-3; unclear D gene. The CDR3 contains 14 residues. V lost 1 base and J 8 bases, leaving 13 bases between the germline ends. Looked up from germline, CDR1 is MNHNS and CDR2 is SASEGT. CDR3 sequence: CASSEGGFRATQYF. CDR3 coding DNA: TGTGCCAGCAGTGAAGGAGGCTTTAGGGCTACGCAGTATTTT.

The gene calls are TRBV5-1 and TRBJ1-2; the match to TRBD1 covers 9 bases. CDR1 is SGHRS and CDR2 is YFSETQ in the germline V gene. The CDR3 has 14 amino acids. V lost 3 bases and J lost 6; bases outside the gene matches: 6. In DNA form, the CDR3 reads TGCGCCAGCAGCTCCACAGGGGGCGCCGATGGCTACACCTTC. Encoded protein: CASSSTGGADGYTF.

The chain is built from TRBV6-5 and TRBJ1-2; the D gene is possibly TRBD1 (6 bases). V lost 5 bases to trimming and J lost 8 bases, with 18 bases between them. This CDR3 contains 14 residues. In germline, CDR1 is MNHEY, CDR2 SVGAGI. The CDR3 sequence: CASSVQGHLQGYTF. The CDR3 DNA reads TGTGCCAGCAGTGTTCAGGGACACCTACAAGGCTACACCTTC.